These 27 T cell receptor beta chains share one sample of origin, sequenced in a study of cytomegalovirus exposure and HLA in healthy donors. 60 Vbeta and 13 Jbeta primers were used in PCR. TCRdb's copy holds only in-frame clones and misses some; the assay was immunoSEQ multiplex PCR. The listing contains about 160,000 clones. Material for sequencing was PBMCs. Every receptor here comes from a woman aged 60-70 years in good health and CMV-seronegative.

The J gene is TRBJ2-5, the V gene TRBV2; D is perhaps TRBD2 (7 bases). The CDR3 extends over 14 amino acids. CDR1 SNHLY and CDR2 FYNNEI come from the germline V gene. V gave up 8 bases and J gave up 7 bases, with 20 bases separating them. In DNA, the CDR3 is TGTGCCAGCGATTCAACAGGGAGGGGAGGGACCCAGTACTTC. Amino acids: CASDSTGRGGTQYF.

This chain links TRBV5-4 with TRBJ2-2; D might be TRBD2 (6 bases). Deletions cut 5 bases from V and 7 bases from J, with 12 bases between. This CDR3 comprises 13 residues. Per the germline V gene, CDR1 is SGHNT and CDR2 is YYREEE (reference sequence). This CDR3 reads CASRLGTDGELFF. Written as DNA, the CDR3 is TGTGCCAGCAGACTAGGGACTGACGGGGAGCTGTTTTTT.

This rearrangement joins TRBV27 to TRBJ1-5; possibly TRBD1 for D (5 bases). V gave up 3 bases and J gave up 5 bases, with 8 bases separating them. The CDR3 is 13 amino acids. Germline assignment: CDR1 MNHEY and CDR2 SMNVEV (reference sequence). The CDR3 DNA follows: TGTGCCAGCAGTTTCGGGGGTCATCAGCCCCAGCATTTT. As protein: CASSFGGHQPQHF.

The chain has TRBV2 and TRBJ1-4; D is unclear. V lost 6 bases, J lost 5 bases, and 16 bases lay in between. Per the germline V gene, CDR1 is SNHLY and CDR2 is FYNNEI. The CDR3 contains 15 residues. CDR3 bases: TGTGCCAGCAGCCAAGTCGGGGTCCCCAATGAAAAACTGTTTTTT. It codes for CASSQVGVPNEKLFF.

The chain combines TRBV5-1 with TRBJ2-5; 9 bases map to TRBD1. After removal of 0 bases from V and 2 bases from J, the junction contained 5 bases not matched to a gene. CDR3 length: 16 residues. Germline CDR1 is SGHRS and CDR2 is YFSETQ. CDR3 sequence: CASSLGGTGPQETQYF. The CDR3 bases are TGCGCCAGCAGCTTGGGGGGGACAGGGCCACAAGAGACCCAGTACTTC. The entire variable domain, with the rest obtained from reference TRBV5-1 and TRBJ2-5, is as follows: KAGVTQTPRYLIKTRGQQVTLSCSPISGHRSVSWYQQTPGQGLQFLFEYFSETQRNKGNFPGRFSGRQFSNSRSEMNVSTLELGDSALYLCASSLGGTGPQETQYFGPGTRLLVL.

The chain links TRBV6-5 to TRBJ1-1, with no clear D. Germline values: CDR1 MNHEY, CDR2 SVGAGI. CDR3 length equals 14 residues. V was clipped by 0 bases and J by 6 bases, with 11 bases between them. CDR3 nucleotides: TGTGCCAGCAGTTACTCTCCTGGCCGGGCTGAAGCTTTCTTT. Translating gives CASSYSPGRAEAFF.

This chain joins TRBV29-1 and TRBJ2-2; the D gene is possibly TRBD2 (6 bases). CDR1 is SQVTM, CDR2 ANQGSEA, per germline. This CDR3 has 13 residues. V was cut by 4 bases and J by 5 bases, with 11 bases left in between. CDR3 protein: CSVGRGRTGELFF. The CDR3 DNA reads TGCAGCGTTGGGAGGGGAAGGACCGGGGAGCTGTTTTTT.

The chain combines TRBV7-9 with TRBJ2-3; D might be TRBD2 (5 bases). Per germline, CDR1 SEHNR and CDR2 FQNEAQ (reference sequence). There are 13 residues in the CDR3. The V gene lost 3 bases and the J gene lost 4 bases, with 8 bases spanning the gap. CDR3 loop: CASSFPGADTQYF. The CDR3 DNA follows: TGTGCCAGCAGCTTTCCCGGGGCAGATACGCAGTATTTT.

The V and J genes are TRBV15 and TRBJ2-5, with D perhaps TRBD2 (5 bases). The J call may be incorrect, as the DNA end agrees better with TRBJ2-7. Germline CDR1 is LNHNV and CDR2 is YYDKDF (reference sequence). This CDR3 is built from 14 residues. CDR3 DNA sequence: TGTGCCACCAGCAGAGGGGGTAGCGCCTACGAGCAGTACTTC. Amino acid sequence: CATSRGGSAYEQYF.

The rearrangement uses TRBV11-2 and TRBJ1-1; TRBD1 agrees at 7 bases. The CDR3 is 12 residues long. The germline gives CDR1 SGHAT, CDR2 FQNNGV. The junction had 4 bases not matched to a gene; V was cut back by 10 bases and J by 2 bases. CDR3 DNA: TGTGCCACTCAGGGGGTTAACACTGAAGCTTTCTTT. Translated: CATQGVNTEAFF.

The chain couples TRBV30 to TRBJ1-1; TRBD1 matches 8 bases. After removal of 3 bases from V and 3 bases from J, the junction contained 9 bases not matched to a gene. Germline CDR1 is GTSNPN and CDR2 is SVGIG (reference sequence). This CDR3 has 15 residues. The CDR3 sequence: CAWSFGQGRDTEAFF. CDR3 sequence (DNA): TGTGCCTGGAGCTTTGGACAGGGAAGGGACACTGAAGCTTTCTTT.

The DNA for the CDR3 is TGCGCCAGCAGCTTGTCCCCAATGACAGAAGCTTTCTTT. This translates into CASSLSPMTEAFF. This chain connects TRBV5-1 to TRBJ1-1; D uncertain. Trimming removed 1 base at V and 8 bases at J, with 12 bases between. Germline V gene sequence: CDR1 SGHRS, CDR2 YFSETQ. The CDR3 totals 13 residues.

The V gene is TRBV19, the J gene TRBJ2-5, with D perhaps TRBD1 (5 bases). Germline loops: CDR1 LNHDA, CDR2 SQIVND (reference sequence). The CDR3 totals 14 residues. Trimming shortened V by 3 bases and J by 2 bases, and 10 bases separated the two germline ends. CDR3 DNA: TGTGCCAGTAGTATTCGGTCAGGGCAAGAGACCCAGTACTTC. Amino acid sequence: CASSIRSGQETQYF.

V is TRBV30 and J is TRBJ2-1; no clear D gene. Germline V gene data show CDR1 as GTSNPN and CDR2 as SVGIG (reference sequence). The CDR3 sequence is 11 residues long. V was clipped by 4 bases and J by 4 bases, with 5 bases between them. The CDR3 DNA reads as TGTGCCTGGACCTCGTACAATGAGCAGTTCTTC. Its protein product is CAWTSYNEQFF.

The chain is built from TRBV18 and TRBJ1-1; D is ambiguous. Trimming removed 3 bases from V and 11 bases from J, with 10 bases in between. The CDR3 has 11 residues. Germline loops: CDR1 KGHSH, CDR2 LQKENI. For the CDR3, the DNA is TGTGCCAGCTCACCCGACAACGACGCTTTCTTT. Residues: CASSPDNDAFF.

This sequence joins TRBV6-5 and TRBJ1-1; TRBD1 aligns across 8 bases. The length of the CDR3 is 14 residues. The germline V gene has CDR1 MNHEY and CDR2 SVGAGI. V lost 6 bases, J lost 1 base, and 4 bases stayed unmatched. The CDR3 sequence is CASSLDRGNTEAFF. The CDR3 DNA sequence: TGTGCCAGCAGCTTAGACAGGGGGAACACTGAAGCTTTCTTT.

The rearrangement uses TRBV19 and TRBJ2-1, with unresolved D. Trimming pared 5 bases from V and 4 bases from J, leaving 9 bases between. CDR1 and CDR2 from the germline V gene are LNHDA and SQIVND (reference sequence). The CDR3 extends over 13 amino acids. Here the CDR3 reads CASSLRLYNEQFF. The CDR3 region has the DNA TGTGCCAGTAGTCTCAGATTATACAATGAGCAGTTCTTC.

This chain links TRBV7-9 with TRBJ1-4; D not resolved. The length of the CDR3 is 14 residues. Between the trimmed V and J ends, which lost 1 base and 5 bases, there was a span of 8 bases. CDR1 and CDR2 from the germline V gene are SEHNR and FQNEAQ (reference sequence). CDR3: CASSLVPGNEKLFF. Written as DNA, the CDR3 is TGTGCCAGCAGCTTAGTGCCAGGAAATGAAAAACTGTTTTTT.

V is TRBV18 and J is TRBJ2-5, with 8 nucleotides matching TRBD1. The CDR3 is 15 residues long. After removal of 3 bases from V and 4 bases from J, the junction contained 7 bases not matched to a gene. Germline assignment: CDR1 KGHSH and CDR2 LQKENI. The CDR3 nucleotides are TGTGCCAGCTCACCGAGGACAGGGATGTCAGAGACCCAGTACTTC. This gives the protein CASSPRTGMSETQYF.

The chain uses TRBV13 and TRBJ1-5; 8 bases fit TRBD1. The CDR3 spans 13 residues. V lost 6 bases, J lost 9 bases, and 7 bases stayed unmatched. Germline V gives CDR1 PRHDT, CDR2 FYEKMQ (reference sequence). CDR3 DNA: TGTGCCAGCAGTTCAGACAGGGGAGGGCCCCAGCATTTT. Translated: CASSSDRGGPQHF.

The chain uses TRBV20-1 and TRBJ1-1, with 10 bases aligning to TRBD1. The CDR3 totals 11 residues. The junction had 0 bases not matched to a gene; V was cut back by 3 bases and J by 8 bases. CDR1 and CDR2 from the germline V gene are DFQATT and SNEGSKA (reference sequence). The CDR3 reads CSARGQGEAFF. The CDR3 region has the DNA TGCAGTGCTAGGGGACAGGGGGAAGCTTTCTTT.

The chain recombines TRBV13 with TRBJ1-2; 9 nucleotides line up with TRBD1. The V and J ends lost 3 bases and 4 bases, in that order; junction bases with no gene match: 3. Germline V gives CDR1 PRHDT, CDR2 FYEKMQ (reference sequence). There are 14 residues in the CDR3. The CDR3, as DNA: TGTGCCAGCAGCTTTCAGACAGGGGGCTATGGCTACACCTTC. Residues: CASSFQTGGYGYTF.

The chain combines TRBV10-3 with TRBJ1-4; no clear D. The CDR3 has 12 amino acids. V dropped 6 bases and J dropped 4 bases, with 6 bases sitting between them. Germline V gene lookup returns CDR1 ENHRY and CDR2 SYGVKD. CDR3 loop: CAISPNNEKLFF. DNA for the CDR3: TGTGCCATCAGCCCCAATAATGAAAAACTGTTTTTT.

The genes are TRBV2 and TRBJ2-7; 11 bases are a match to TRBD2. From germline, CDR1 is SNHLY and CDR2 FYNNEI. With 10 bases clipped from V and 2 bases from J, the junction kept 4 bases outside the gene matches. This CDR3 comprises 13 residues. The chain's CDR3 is CATRLAGTYEQYF. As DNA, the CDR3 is TGTGCCACCAGACTAGCGGGAACCTACGAGCAGTACTTC.

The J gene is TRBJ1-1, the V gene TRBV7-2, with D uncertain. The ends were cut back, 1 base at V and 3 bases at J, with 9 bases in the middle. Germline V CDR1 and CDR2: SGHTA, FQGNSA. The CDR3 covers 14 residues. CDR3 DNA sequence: TGTGCCAGCAGCTTAGGTCGGGGTCACACTGAAGCTTTCTTT. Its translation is CASSLGRGHTEAFF.

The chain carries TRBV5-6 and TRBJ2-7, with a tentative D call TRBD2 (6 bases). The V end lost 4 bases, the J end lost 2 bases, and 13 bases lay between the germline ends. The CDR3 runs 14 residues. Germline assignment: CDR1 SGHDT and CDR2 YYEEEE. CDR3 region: CASSPTIAAYEQYF. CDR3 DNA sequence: TGTGCCAGCAGCCCTACCATAGCGGCCTACGAGCAGTACTTC. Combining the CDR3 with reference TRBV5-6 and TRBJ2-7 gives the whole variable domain DAGVTQSPTHLIKTRGQQVTLRCSPKSGHDTVSWYQQALGQGPQFIFQYYEEEERQRGNFPDRFSGHQFPNYSSELNVNALLLGDSALYLCASSPTIAAYEQYFGPGTRLTVT.

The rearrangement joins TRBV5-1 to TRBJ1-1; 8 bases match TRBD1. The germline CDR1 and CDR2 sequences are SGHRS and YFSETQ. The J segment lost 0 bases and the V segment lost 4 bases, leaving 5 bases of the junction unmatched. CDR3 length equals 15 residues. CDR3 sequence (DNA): TGCGCCAGCAGCCCTGGGGACAGGATGAACACTGAAGCTTTCTTT. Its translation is CASSPGDRMNTEAFF.